This T cell receptor (beta chain) was identified during a study of blood T cells in healthy people across ages. The authors drew ten milliliters of peripheral blood from each donor. Germline-derived CDR1 and CDR2 are KGHDR and SFDVKD. The CDR3 is 15 amino acids. Trimming removed 3 bases from V and 3 bases from J; junction bases left unmatched: 7. A J-beta primer mix and a sample-barcoded 5' primer were used in a second PCR of about 7 to 12 cycles. TCRdb passed the 5' RACE reads through MiXCR, listing each CDR3 protein once. The table lists over 700,000 distinct CDR3 sequences, just under 25% of them singletons. This clonotype was detected only a few times. These data were also filed under a second study, of T cells of mothers and their children. From that second work: Over 9 million TCR beta CDR3 reads were obtained from each mother, and approximately 3 million from each child. Compared with unrelated pairs, related mother-child pairs had slightly higher, non-significant overlap.

This receptor was identified in a boy aged 5-17 years in good health. Sequenced input: blood. The chain is built from TRBV24-1 and TRBJ2-7; 7 positions match TRBD1. Here the CDR3 DNA reads TGTGCCACCAGTGATGCCCGGGACAGCAACTACGAGCAGTACTTC. Translated: CATSDARDSNYEQYF.